The sample holds many counts of the clone carrying this TCR beta chain. No antigen is known for it. The entry originates in a study of T cell repertoires in cytomegalovirus infection. Turning to the study itself: Public TCR beta signatures provided an indication of both CMV infection and a matching HLA type.

Findings and caveats of the study: The ex vivo response was dominated by HLA-C-restricted CMV-specific TCR beta clonotypes.

TCRdb analysed the reads with MiXCR anew, one entry per CDR3 protein. The data contain fewer than 950,000 distinct CDR3 sequences, about 31% of them singletons. Trimming took 5 bases from V and 1 from J, leaving 15 bases between them. Germline values: CDR1 SGHTA, CDR2 FQGNSA. The CDR3 sequence is 16 residues long. The gene calls are TRBV7-2 and TRBJ1-3, with D tentatively TRBD1 (5 bases). This TCR came from a human donor in good health (CMV status not recorded). Some clones in this sample may be carry-over from other donors' samples. The source material was cultured CD8+ T cells from PBMCs, sampled from culture after CMV antigen stimulation. CDR3 sequence: CASSPPLRQSGNTIYF. The CDR3 nucleotides read TGTGCCAGCAGCCCCCCCCTTCGACAGTCTGGAAACACCATATATTTT.